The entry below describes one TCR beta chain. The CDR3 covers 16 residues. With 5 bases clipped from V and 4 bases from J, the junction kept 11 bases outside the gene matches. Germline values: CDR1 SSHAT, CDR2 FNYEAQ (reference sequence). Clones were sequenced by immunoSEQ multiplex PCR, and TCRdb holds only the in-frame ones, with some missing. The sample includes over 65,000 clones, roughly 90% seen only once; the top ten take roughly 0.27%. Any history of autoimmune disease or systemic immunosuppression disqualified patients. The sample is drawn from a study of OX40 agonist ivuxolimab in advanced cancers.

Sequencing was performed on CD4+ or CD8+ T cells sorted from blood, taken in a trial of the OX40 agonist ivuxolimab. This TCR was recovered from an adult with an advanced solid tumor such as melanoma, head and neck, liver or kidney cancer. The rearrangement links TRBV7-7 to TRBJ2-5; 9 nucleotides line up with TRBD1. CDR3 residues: CASSQGPQGAGETQYF. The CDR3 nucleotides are TGTGCCAGCAGCCAGGGCCCACAGGGGGCCGGAGAGACCCAGTACTTC. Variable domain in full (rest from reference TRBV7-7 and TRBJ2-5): GAGVSQSPRYKVTKRGQDVTLRCDPISSHATLYWYQQALGQGPEFLTYFNYEAQPDKSGLPSDRFSAERPEGSISTLTIQRTEQRDSAMYRCASSQGPQGAGETQYFGPGTRLLVL.